The 19 T cell receptor beta chains below were found in one sample sequenced in a study of OX40 agonist ivuxolimab in advanced cancers. TCRdb's table, derived via immunoSEQ multiplex PCR, lists solely in-frame clones and lacks some. The table lists around 68,000 clones, around 90% of them singletons. The starting material was CD4+ or CD8+ T cells sorted from blood, obtained in a trial of the OX40 agonist ivuxolimab. The receptors were gathered from an adult with an advanced solid tumor such as melanoma, head and neck, liver or kidney cancer.

The rearrangement uses TRBV7-3 and TRBJ2-7, with TRBD1 identical over 8 bases. This CDR3 is built from 14 residues. Germline trimming cut 5 bases from V and 3 bases from J; bases unmatched to any gene: 6. CDR1 and CDR2 from the germline V gene are SGHTA and FQGTGA. This CDR3 is CASSPRGQVYEQYF. CDR3 in DNA: TGTGCCAGCAGCCCCCGGGGACAGGTCTACGAGCAGTACTTC.

Turning to this clone: An end of the junction differs from the germline gene, which may be a read error. The V and J genes are TRBV9 and TRBJ1-1, with D possibly being TRBD1 (5 bases). The CDR3 loop spans 14 amino acids. Per the germline V gene, CDR1 is SGDLS and CDR2 is YYNGEE. CDR3 sequence (DNA): TGTGCCAGCAGCGCGGACATAATGAACACTGAAACTTTCTTT. Amino acids: CASSADIMNTETFF.

This chain joins TRBV11-2 and TRBJ2-2; D remains ambiguous. Trimming removed 5 bases at V and 7 bases at J, with 8 bases between. Germline CDR1 is SGHAT and CDR2 is FQNNGV. The CDR3 covers 12 residues. This CDR3 reads CASSPPFGELFF. CDR3 sequence (DNA): TGTGCCAGCAGCCCTCCCTTCGGGGAGCTGTTTTTT.

The rearrangement joins TRBV6-1 to TRBJ2-5; D not certain. This CDR3 contains 14 residues. Germline lookup yields CDR1 MNHNS and CDR2 SASEGT. With 6 bases removed from V and 0 bases from J, the gap between germline ends came to 11 bases. DNA for the CDR3: TGTGCCAGCAGACTATACCTGTACCAAGAGACCCAGTACTTC. Protein product: CASRLYLYQETQYF.

This clone appeared once. The J gene is TRBJ2-6, the V gene TRBV5-1; unclear D gene. With 1 base removed from V and 0 bases from J, the gap between germline ends came to 8 bases. CDR1 is SGHRS, CDR2 YFSETQ, per germline. The CDR3 covers 16 residues. The CDR3 here is CASSLSWGSGANVLTF. The CDR3 region has the DNA TGCGCCAGCAGCTTGAGTTGGGGCTCTGGGGCCAACGTCCTGACTTTC.

This chain connects TRBV9 to TRBJ2-3; the D gene is possibly TRBD1 (6 bases). With 4 bases removed from V and 2 bases from J, the gap between germline ends came to 11 bases. This CDR3 spans 14 amino acids. In germline, CDR1 is SGDLS, CDR2 YYNGEE. This CDR3 is CASSLQGSTDTQYF. The CDR3 DNA reads TGTGCCAGCAGCCTCCAGGGGTCCACAGATACGCAGTATTTT. Variable domain in full (rest from reference TRBV9 and TRBJ2-3): DSGVTQTPKHLITATGQRVTLRCSPRSGDLSVYWYQQSLDQGLQFLIQYYNGEERAKGNILERFSAQQFPDLHSELNLSSLELGDSALYFCASSLQGSTDTQYFGPGTRLTVL.

The chain uses TRBV25-1 and TRBJ2-2, with D possibly being TRBD2 (6 bases). Germline CDR1 is MGHDK and CDR2 is SYGVNS. Trimming pared 4 bases from V and 6 bases from J, leaving 9 bases between. The CDR3 has 13 amino acids. The CDR3 loop is CASSGLVAGELFF. The CDR3 nucleotides read TGTGCCAGCAGTGGACTAGTAGCCGGGGAGCTGTTTTTT.

J is TRBJ2-1 and V is TRBV15, with 10 bases identical to TRBD1. The germline gives CDR1 LNHNV, CDR2 YYDKDF (reference sequence). The J segment lost 6 bases and the V segment lost 0 bases, leaving 5 bases of the junction unmatched. The CDR3 consists of 16 residues. This CDR3 reads CATSREKDRGGNEQFF. In DNA form, the CDR3 reads TGTGCCACCAGCAGAGAGAAGGACAGGGGGGGCAATGAGCAGTTCTTC.

The chain links TRBV18 to TRBJ2-2, with D unclear. V was shortened by 1 base and J by 5 bases, with 5 bases between the two germline ends. The CDR3 runs 13 residues. Germline CDR1 is KGHSH and CDR2 is LQKENI. The CDR3 region is CASSPRETGELFF. The DNA of the CDR3 is TGTGCCAGCTCACCACGGGAAACCGGGGAGCTGTTTTTT.

This chain joins TRBV7-3 and TRBJ2-6; D gene ambiguous. Germline loops: CDR1 SGHTA, CDR2 FQGTGA. The CDR3 has 17 residues. Between the trimmed V and J ends, which lost 4 bases and 0 bases, there was a span of 13 bases. The CDR3 spells CASSSARSSSGANVLTF. Written as DNA, the CDR3 is TGTGCCAGCAGCTCAGCTCGGAGCTCCTCTGGGGCCAACGTCCTGACTTTC.

The chain is built from TRBV10-3 and TRBJ2-2; 14 bases align to TRBD2. CDR1 is ENHRY, CDR2 SYGVKD, per germline. J was trimmed by 2 bases and V by 10 bases; bases with no gene match: 3. The CDR3 sequence is 15 residues long. CDR3 in amino acids: CATGTSGSNTGELFF. DNA of the CDR3: TGTGCCACCGGGACTAGCGGGAGTAACACCGGGGAGCTGTTTTTT.

This rearrangement joins TRBV7-8 to TRBJ2-3; D may be TRBD2 (5 bases). Trimming left V 2 bases short and J 3 bases short, with 15 bases between. From germline, CDR1 is SGHVS and CDR2 FQNEAQ. This CDR3 contains 16 residues. The DNA for the CDR3 is TGTGCCAGCAGCTTAATGAGCGGTCCGGTAACAGATACGCAGTATTTT. This gives the protein CASSLMSGPVTDTQYF.

The rearrangement joins TRBV6-5 to TRBJ2-7, with D tentatively TRBD2 (6 bases). The CDR3 sequence is 14 residues long. V shed 4 bases and J shed 3 bases, with 13 bases lying between them. CDR1 is MNHEY, CDR2 SVGAGI, per germline. The DNA of the CDR3 is TGTGCCAGCAGTTTGGTAGCGGACTACTACGAGCAGTACTTC. Protein: CASSLVADYYEQYF.

The chain employs TRBV7-6 and TRBJ2-6; possibly TRBD1 for D (6 bases). Germline values: CDR1 SGHVS, CDR2 FNYEAQ. The CDR3 is 17 residues long. The V end lost 5 bases, the J end lost 0 bases, and 14 bases lay between the germline ends. The CDR3 nucleotides are TGTGCCAGCAGCCCACCGGGACAAATCTCTGGGGCCAACGTCCTGACTTTC. It is translated as CASSPPGQISGANVLTF.

The chain combines TRBV11-2 with TRBJ1-5; the D gene is possibly TRBD1 (6 bases). Germline V gene data show CDR1 as SGHAT and CDR2 as FQNNGV. The CDR3 loop spans 12 amino acids. Trimming shortened V by 5 bases and J by 9 bases, and 11 bases separated the two germline ends. CDR3 amino acids: CASSLGAGPQHF. The CDR3 nucleotides are TGTGCCAGCAGCCTGGGGGCCGGGCCCCAGCATTTT.

The V gene is TRBV5-1, the J gene TRBJ1-4; D call uncertain. From germline, CDR1 is SGHRS and CDR2 YFSETQ. The CDR3 runs to 15 residues. Trimming cost V 5 bases and J 5 bases, with 16 bases left between them. In DNA, the CDR3 is TGCGCCAGCAGATCGGGAGACACACCAAATGAAAAACTGTTTTTT. Its translation is CASRSGDTPNEKLFF.

This clone came up a few times. The gene calls are TRBV5-1 and TRBJ2-1; D is tentatively TRBD1 or TRBD2 (5 bases each). The CDR3 extends over 16 amino acids. Trimming pared 4 bases from V and 0 bases from J, leaving 14 bases between. The germline V gene has CDR1 SGHRS and CDR2 YFSETQ. The CDR3 sequence is CASSRDPTSSYNEQFF. The CDR3 DNA sequence: TGCGCCAGCAGCAGGGACCCAACGAGCTCCTACAATGAGCAGTTCTTC.

The V gene is TRBV6-1, the J gene TRBJ2-3; no firm D call. Trimming shortened V by 7 bases and J by 6 bases, and 8 bases separated the two germline ends. The CDR3 has 11 residues. Germline V CDR1 and CDR2: MNHNS, SASEGT. Here the CDR3 reads CASNTADTQYF. In DNA, the CDR3 is TGTGCCAGCAATACTGCCGATACGCAGTATTTT.

This clone has only one observation. This sequence joins TRBV6-5 and TRBJ2-1, with 8 bases that match TRBD1. CDR1 is MNHEY and CDR2 is SVGAGI in the germline V gene. CDR3 size: 15 residues. Unmatched junction bases numbered 6, after V lost 6 bases and J lost 2 bases. CDR3 residues: CASRIGQGPYNEQFF. The CDR3 DNA follows: TGTGCCAGCAGAATCGGACAGGGCCCCTACAATGAGCAGTTCTTC.